This T cell receptor (beta chain) was identified during a study of blood T cell repertoires in COVID-19. The CDR3 covers 17 residues. The germline V gene encodes CDR1 KGHSH and CDR2 LQKENI. V shed 6 bases, J shed 2 bases, and the junction held 7 bases outside the gene matches. This table comes from immunoSEQ multiplex PCR, and its TCRdb copy is limited to in-frame clones, with some not included. The sample holds a few hundred thousand clones, 90% seen once. The sequencing input was peripheral blood. The J gene is TRBJ2-6, the V gene TRBV18, with 10 bases fitting TRBD1. The TCR was taken from a woman aged 60-75 years with COVID-19, enrolled during active disease. This CDR3 reads CASSGMTGGTGANVLTF. The CDR3 coding sequence is TGTGCCAGCTCCGGGATGACAGGGGGCACTGGGGCCAACGTCCTGACTTTC.